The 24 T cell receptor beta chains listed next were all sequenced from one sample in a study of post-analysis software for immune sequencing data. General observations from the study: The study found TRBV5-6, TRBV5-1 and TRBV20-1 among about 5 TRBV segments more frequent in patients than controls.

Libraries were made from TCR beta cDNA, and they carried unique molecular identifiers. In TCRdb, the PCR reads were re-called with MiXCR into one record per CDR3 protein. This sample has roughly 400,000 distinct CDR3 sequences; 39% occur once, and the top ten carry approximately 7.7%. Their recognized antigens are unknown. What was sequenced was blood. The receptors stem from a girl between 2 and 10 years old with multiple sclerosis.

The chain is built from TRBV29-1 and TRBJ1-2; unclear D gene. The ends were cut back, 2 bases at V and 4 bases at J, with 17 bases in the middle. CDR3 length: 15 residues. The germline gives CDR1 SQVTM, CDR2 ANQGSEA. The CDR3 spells CSVEFLDAPTYGYTF. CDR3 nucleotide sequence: TGCAGCGTTGAATTTTTGGACGCCCCAACCTATGGCTACACCTTC.

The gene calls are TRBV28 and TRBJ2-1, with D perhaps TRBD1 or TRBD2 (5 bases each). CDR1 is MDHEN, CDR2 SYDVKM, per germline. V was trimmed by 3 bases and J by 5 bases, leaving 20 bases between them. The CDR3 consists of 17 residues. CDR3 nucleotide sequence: TGTGCCAGCAGTTTCTCATCCGGGACCCCAAGACACAATGAGCAGTTCTTC. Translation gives CASSFSSGTPRHNEQFF.

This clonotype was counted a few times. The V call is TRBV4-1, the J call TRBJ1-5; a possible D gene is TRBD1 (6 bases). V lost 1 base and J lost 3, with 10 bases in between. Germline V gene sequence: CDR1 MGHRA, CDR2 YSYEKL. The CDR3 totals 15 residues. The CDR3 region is CASSQVTGLNQPQHF. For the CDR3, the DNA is TGCGCCAGCAGCCAAGTCACAGGGCTCAATCAGCCCCAGCATTTT.

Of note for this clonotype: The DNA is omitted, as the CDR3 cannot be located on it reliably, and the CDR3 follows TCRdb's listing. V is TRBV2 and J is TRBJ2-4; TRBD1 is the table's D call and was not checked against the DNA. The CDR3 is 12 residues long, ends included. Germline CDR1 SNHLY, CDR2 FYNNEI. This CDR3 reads CANSVGAGNRYF.

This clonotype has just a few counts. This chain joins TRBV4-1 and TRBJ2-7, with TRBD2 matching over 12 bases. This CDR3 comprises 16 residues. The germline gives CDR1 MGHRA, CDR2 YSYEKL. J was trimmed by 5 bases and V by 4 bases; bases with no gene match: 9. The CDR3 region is CASSPRLAGAIHEQYF. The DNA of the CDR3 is TGCGCCAGCAGCCCGAGACTAGCGGGGGCCATCCACGAGCAGTACTTC.

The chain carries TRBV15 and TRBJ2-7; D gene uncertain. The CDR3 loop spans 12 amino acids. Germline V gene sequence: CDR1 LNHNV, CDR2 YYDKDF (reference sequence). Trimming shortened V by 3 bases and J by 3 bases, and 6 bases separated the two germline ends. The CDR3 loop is CATSRDDYEQYF. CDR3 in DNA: TGTGCCACCAGCAGGGACGACTACGAGCAGTACTTC.

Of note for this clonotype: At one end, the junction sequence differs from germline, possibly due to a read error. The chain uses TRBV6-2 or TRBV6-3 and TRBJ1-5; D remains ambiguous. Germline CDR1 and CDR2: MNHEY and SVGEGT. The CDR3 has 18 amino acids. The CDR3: CASRPTTWTEYSNQPRHF. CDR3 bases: TGTGCCAGCAGACCTACAACCTGGACCGAGTATAGCAATCAGCCCCGGCATTTT.

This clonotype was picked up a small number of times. The CDR3 DNA follows: TGCAGTGCCCTCATCCGACAGTTGAACACTGAAGCTTTCTTT. Translated, it gives CSALIRQLNTEAFF. J is TRBJ1-1 and V is TRBV20-1; D possibly corresponds to TRBD1 (5 bases). V lost 6 bases and J 0 bases, leaving 14 bases between the germline ends. The germline CDR1 and CDR2 sequences are DFQATT and SNEGSKA (reference sequence). The CDR3 runs 14 residues.

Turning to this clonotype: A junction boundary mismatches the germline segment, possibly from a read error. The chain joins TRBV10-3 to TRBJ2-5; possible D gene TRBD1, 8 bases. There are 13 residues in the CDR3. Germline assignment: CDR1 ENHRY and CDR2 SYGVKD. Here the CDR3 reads CAISGRGRETLYF. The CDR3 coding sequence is TGTGCCATCAGTGGCAGGGGGCGGGAGACCCTGTACTTC.

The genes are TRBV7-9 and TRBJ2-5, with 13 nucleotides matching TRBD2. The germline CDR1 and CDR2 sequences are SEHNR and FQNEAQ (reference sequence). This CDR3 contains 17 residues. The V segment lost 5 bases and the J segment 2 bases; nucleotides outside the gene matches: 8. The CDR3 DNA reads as TGTGCCAGCAGCGCTCGGACTAGCGGGAGTTGGCAAGAGACCCAGTACTTC. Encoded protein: CASSARTSGSWQETQYF.

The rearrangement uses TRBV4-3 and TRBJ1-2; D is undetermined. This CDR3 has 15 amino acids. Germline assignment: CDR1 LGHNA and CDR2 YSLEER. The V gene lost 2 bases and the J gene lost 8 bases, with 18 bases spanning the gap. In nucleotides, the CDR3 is TGCGCCAGCAGCCAACAATCTAGAAAAGGGCGAGGCTACACCTTC. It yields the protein CASSQQSRKGRGYTF.

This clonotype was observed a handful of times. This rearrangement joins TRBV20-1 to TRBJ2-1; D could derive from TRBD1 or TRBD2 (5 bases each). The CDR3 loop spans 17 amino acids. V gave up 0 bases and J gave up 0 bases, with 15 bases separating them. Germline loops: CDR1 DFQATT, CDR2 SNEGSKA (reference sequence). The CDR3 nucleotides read TGCAGTGCTAGAGATTTAGAGGGGCCTAGCTCCTACAATGAGCAGTTCTTC. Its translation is CSARDLEGPSSYNEQFF.

In nucleotides, the CDR3 is TGTGCCAGCAGCTTTTTTACAGGGGCGTCCTACGAGCAGTACTTC. This codes for CASSFFTGASYEQYF. V and J are TRBV11-2 and TRBJ2-7; TRBD1 matches 7 bases. Germline V lookup: CDR1 SGHAT, CDR2 FQNNGV. J was trimmed by 1 base and V by 3 bases; bases with no gene match: 6. This CDR3 contains 15 residues.

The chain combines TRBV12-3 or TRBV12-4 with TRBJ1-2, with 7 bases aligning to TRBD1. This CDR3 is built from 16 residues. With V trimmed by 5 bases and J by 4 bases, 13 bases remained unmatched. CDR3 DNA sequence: TGTGCCAGCAGTATTAGGACAGGCGAGCTAATCTATGGCTACACCTTC. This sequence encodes CASSIRTGELIYGYTF.

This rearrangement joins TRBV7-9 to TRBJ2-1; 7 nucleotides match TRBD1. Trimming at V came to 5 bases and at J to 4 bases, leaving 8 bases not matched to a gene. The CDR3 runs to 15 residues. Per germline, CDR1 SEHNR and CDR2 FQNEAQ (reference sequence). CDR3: CASSQRGQPYNEQFF. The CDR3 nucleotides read TGTGCCAGCAGCCAACGGGGACAGCCTTACAATGAGCAGTTCTTC.

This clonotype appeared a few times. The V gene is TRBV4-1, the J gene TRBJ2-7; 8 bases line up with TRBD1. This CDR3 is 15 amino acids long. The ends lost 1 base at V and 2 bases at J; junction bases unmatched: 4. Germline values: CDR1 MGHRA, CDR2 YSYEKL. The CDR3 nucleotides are TGCGCCAGCAGCCAAGTTACAGGGGGGACCTACGAGCAGTACTTC. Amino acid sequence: CASSQVTGGTYEQYF.

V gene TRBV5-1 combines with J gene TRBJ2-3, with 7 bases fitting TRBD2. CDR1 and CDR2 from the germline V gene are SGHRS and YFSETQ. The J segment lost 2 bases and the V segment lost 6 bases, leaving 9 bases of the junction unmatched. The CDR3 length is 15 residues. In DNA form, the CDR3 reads TGCGCCAGCACTTCGGGGGGAGATTTCACAGATACGCAGTATTTT. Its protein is CASTSGGDFTDTQYF.

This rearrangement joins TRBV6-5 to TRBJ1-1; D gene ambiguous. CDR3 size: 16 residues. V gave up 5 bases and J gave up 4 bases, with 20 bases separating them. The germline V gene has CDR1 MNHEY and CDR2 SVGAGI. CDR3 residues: CASSNLQLGKGTEAFF. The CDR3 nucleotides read TGTGCCAGCAGTAACCTACAGCTGGGTAAGGGCACTGAAGCTTTCTTT.

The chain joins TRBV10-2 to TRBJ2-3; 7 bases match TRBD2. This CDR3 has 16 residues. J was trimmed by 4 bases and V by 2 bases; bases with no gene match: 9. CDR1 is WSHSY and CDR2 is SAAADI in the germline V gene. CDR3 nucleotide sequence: TGCGCCAGCAGTGAGGCCGGGGGGTTTGAGGCAGATACGCAGTATTTT. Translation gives CASSEAGGFEADTQYF.

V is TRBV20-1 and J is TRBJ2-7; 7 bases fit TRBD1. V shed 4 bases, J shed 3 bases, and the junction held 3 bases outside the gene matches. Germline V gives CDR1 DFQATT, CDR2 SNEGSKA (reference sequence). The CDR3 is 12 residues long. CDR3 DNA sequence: TGCAGTGCTACCCGGGACAGCTACGAGCAGTACTTC. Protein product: CSATRDSYEQYF.

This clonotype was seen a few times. The CDR3 spells CASSLGDRGTEAFF. Written as DNA, the CDR3 is TGTGCCAGCAGTTTGGGTGACAGGGGCACTGAAGCTTTCTTT. The rearrangement links TRBV12-3 or TRBV12-4 to TRBJ1-1, with 8 bases lining up with TRBD1. This CDR3 is 14 amino acids long. V dropped 3 bases and J dropped 4; count of bases not matched to a gene: 4.

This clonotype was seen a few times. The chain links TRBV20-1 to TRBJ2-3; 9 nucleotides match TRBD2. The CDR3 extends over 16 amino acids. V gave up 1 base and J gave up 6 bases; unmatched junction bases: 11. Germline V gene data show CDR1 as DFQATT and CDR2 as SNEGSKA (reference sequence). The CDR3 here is CSARGPPSGISDTQYF. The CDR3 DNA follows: TGCAGTGCTAGAGGCCCCCCTAGCGGGATTTCTGATACGCAGTATTTT.

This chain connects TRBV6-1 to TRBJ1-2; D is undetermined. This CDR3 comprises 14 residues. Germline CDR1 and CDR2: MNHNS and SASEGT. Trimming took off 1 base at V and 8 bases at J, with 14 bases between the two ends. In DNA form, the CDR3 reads TGTGCCAGCAGTGAAGGATTTTGGGCTAGAGGCTACACCTTC. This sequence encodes CASSEGFWARGYTF.

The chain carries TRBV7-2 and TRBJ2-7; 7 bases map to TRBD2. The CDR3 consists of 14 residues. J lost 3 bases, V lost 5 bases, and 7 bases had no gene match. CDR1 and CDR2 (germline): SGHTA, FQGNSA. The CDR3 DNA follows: TGTGCCAGCAGCCCCCGGCGGGGGTTCTACGAGCAGTACTTC. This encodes CASSPRRGFYEQYF.